This TCR beta chain was observed in a study of CD8 T cells in Susac syndrome. Findings and limits, study-wide: It was acknowledged in the study that its TCR sequencing and HLA analysis involved a relatively small number of individuals.

A note on this clonotype: What it binds is not known.

The authors reverse transcribed about 0.45 to 1 ug RNA with random hexamers. One entry per CDR3 protein, called by TCRdb with MiXCR from the immunoSEQ multiplex PCR reads. The table has some 170,000 distinct CDR3 sequences, around 94% seen once. The germline V and J ends were trimmed by 3 bases and 8 bases, with 16 bases remaining between them. CDR1 is SQVTM and CDR2 is ANQGSEA in the germline V gene. This CDR3 region has 13 residues. The V and J genes are TRBV29-1 and TRBJ1-2, with D possibly matching TRBD1 (5 bases). The specimen was CD4+ T cells from PBMCs. The TCR was taken from a human donor with Susac syndrome. This chain's CDR3 is CSVDGGEIRGYTF. In DNA, the CDR3 is TGCAGCGTTGATGGGGGGGAAATTCGGGGCTACACCTTC.